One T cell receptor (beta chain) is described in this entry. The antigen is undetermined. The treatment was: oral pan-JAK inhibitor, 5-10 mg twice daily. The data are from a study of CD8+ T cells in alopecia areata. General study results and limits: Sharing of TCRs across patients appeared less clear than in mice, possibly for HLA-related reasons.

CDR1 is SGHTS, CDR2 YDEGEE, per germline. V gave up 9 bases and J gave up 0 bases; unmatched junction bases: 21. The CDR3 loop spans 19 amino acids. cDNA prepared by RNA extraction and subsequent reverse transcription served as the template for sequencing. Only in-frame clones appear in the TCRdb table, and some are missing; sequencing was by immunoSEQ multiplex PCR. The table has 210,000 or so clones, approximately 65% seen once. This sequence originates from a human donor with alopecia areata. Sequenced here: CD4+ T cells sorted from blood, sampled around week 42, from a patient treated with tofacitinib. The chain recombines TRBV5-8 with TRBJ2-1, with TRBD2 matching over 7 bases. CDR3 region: CATPGLVPNPESSYNEQFF. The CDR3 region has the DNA TGTGCCACCCCCGGACTAGTCCCAAACCCCGAGAGCTCCTACAATGAGCAGTTCTTC.